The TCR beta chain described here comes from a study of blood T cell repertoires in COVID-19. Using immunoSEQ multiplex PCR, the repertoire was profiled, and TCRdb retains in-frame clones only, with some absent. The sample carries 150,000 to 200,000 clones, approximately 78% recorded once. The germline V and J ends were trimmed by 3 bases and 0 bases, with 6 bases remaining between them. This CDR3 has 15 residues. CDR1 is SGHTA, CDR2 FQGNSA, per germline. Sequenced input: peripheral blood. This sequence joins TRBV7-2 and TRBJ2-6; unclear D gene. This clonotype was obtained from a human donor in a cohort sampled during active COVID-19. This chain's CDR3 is CASSFESSGANVLTF. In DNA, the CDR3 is TGTGCCAGCAGCTTTGAGAGCTCTGGGGCCAACGTCCTGACTTTC.